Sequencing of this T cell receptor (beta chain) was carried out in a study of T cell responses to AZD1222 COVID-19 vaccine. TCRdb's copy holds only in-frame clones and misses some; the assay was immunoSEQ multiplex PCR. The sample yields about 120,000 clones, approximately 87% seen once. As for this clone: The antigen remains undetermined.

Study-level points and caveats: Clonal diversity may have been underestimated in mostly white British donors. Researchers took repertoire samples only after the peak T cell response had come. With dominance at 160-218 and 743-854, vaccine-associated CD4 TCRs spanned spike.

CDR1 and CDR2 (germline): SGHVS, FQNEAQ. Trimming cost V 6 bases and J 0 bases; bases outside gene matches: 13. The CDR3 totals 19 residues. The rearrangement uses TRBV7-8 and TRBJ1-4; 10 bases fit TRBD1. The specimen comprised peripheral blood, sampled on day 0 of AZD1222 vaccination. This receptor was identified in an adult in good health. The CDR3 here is CASRKRAGQGLATNEKLFF. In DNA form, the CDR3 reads TGTGCCAGCAGAAAGAGGGCGGGACAGGGGCTTGCAACTAATGAAAAACTGTTTTTT.